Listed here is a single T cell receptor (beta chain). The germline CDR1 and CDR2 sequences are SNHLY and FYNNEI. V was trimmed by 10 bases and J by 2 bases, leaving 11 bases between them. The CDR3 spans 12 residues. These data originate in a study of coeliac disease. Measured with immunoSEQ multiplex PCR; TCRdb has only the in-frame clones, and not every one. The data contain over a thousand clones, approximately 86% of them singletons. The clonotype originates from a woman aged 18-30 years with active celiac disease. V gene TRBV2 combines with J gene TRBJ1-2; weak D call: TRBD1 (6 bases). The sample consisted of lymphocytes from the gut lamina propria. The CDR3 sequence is CATLGQNYGYTF. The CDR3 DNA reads TGTGCCACCCTAGGACAGAACTATGGCTACACCTTC.